This TCR beta chain is drawn from a study of T cells in Graves' hyperthyroidism and ophthalmopathy. RNA transcripts were the template for amplifying TCR beta CDR3 regions. First-round RT-PCR of the TCR CDR3 relied on the HTBI primer set. TCRdb independently ran MiXCR on the multiplex PCR reads; one entry per CDR3 protein. The data contain hundreds of thousands of distinct CDR3 sequences, approximately 40% of them singletons. Regarding the study as a whole: Most clonotypes expanded in the thyroid (above 0.001) were also present in blood.

A remark on this clonotype: Its cognate antigen is unknown.

This clonotype originated in a man younger than 35 with Graves' hyperthyroidism. Input material: blood.

The CDR3, as DNA: TGTGCCGACCTAGGGGCAGCTCAGCCCCAGCATTTT. It encodes CADLGAAQPQHF. The V call is TRBV25-1, the J call TRBJ1-5, with a tentative D call TRBD1 (5 bases). In germline, CDR1 is MGHDK, CDR2 SYGVNS. This CDR3 region has 12 residues. V gave up 11 bases and J gave up 6 bases, with 14 bases separating them.